The 27 T cell receptor beta chains presented below share a single source sample, sequenced in a study of T cell changes during pregnancy in multiple sclerosis. The data were produced by immunoSEQ multiplex PCR, yet TCRdb's version contains in-frame clones alone and is incomplete. The data hold tens of thousands of clones, with around nine tenths observed a single time. The sequencing here drew on peripheral blood, taken in the third trimester of pregnancy. These TCRs come from a female donor with multiple sclerosis, enrolled in a pregnancy study.

The rearrangement uses TRBV4-2 and TRBJ2-7; possibly TRBD1 for D (7 bases). The germline gives CDR1 LGHNA, CDR2 YNFKEQ. The V end lost 0 bases, the J end lost 2 bases, and 17 bases lay between the germline ends. This CDR3 has 17 amino acids. The CDR3 sequence is CASSQDRGRDIPYEQYF. CDR3 DNA: TGTGCCAGCAGCCAAGATAGGGGGCGGGACATTCCCTACGAGCAGTACTTC.

The chain is built from TRBV13 and TRBJ1-1; 10 nucleotides agree with TRBD1. This CDR3 is 19 amino acids long. Germline CDR1 is PRHDT and CDR2 is FYEKMQ (reference sequence). V gave up 3 bases and J gave up 5 bases; unmatched junction bases: 18. DNA for the CDR3: TGTGCCAGCAGCTTCCTTTTCACCCCGCGGGACAGGGGATTTACTGAAGCTTTCTTT. It yields the protein CASSFLFTPRDRGFTEAFF.

This chain uses TRBV19 with TRBJ2-1; D is possibly TRBD2 (6 bases). The CDR3 totals 16 residues. In germline, CDR1 is LNHDA, CDR2 SQIVND (reference sequence). Trimming left V 3 bases short and J 1 base short, with 13 bases between. The CDR3 region is CASSIGSGSSYNEQFF. The CDR3 DNA is TGTGCCAGTAGTATCGGGAGCGGGTCATCCTACAATGAGCAGTTCTTC.

The rearrangement links TRBV7-9 to TRBJ1-5; 8 bases are shared with TRBD1. With V trimmed by 5 bases and J by 2 bases, 5 bases remained unmatched. CDR1 is SEHNR, CDR2 FQNEAQ, per germline (reference sequence). CDR3 size: 15 residues. The CDR3 reads CASSQGASRNQPQHF. The CDR3 bases are TGTGCCAGCAGCCAGGGGGCGTCCCGCAATCAGCCCCAGCATTTT.

This clone was detected only a few times. The rearrangement links TRBV5-1 to TRBJ2-3; D is ambiguous. CDR1 SGHRS and CDR2 YFSETQ come from the germline V gene. Trimming removed 6 bases at V and 1 base at J, with 12 bases between. The CDR3 runs 14 residues. The CDR3 DNA is TGCGCCAGCAAGGAACTATTCGGCACAGATACGCAGTATTTT. It encodes CASKELFGTDTQYF. The whole variable domain, remainder taken from reference TRBV5-1 and TRBJ2-3, is KAGVTQTPRYLIKTRGQQVTLSCSPISGHRSVSWYQQTPGQGLQFLFEYFSETQRNKGNFPGRFSGRQFSNSRSEMNVSTLELGDSALYLCASKELFGTDTQYFGPGTRLTVL.

V is TRBV7-9 and J is TRBJ2-1; D unclear. Per germline, CDR1 SEHNR and CDR2 FQNEAQ (reference sequence). The CDR3 runs 17 residues. Trimming stripped 6 bases from V and 2 bases from J, with 20 bases between. DNA for the CDR3: TGTGCCAGCAGTATTCTATTCAGGCTAATTCCCTACAATGAGCAGTTCTTC. It yields the protein CASSILFRLIPYNEQFF.

The V gene is TRBV6-5, the J gene TRBJ1-1; 8 positions match TRBD1. Germline CDR1 MNHEY, CDR2 SVGAGI. V shed 5 bases and J 0 bases; nucleotides not matched to a gene: 5. This CDR3 is 15 amino acids long. The CDR3 sequence: CASSNTGGMNTEAFF. The CDR3 DNA reads as TGTGCCAGCAGTAACACAGGGGGGATGAACACTGAAGCTTTCTTT.

The genes are TRBV28 and TRBJ1-1; D uncertain. This CDR3 is built from 15 residues. Germline V gene data show CDR1 as MDHEN and CDR2 as SYDVKM. Trimming cost V 5 bases and J 1 base, with 14 bases left between them. CDR3 sequence reads: CASSPLRGKNTEAFF. CDR3 DNA: TGTGCCAGCAGTCCCCTCCGGGGAAAGAACACTGAAGCTTTCTTT.

This chain connects TRBV19 to TRBJ2-2, with 9 bases fitting TRBD2. V was clipped by 9 bases and J by 5 bases; unmatched bases: 13. The CDR3 consists of 16 residues. Germline CDR1 is LNHDA and CDR2 is SQIVND (reference sequence). The CDR3 bases are TGTGCCAGCCTCGCCCGCGGGAGGGCGAGGACCGGGGAGCTGTTTTTT. It encodes CASLARGRARTGELFF.

This chain connects TRBV13 to TRBJ2-1, with TRBD2 identical over 7 bases. J lost 7 bases, V lost 5 bases, and 20 bases had no gene match. Germline V gives CDR1 PRHDT, CDR2 FYEKMQ (reference sequence). The CDR3 covers 18 residues. CDR3 amino acids: CASSRSGLGGPYRNEQFF. The CDR3 DNA reads TGTGCCAGCAGCCGTAGTGGACTAGGAGGACCCTACCGGAATGAGCAGTTCTTC.

This clone was seen once. The V and J genes are TRBV4-2 and TRBJ2-7; D gene uncertain. Looked up from germline, CDR1 is LGHNA and CDR2 is YNFKEQ. Between the trimmed V and J ends, which lost 1 base and 4 bases, there was a span of 8 bases. The CDR3 is made up of 13 amino acids. CDR3 sequence (DNA): TGTGCCAGCAGCCAAGGCAACTCTTACGAGCAGTACTTC. Residues: CASSQGNSYEQYF.

The chain uses TRBV7-9 and TRBJ2-3; TRBD2 agrees at 8 bases. V lost 10 bases to trimming and J lost 1 base; unmatched junction nucleotides: 7. In germline, CDR1 is SEHNR, CDR2 FQNEAQ (reference sequence). This CDR3 is 14 amino acids long. As DNA, the CDR3 is TGTGCCACCGAGACGGGAGGGGGCACAGATACGCAGTATTTT. Its translation: CATETGGGTDTQYF.

The chain links TRBV5-1 to TRBJ1-1; 8 nucleotides agree with TRBD1. Germline V CDR1 and CDR2: SGHRS, YFSETQ. The length of the CDR3 is 12 residues. Trimming at V came to 5 bases and at J to 7 bases, leaving 4 bases not matched to a gene. The CDR3 DNA is TGCGCCAGCAGGGTACAGGGGGTTGAAGCTTTCTTT. Its protein product is CASRVQGVEAFF.

CDR3 sequence reads: CASRQTGGEYGKLFF. In DNA form, the CDR3 reads TGTGCCAGCAGACAGACAGGGGGCGAATATGGAAAACTGTTTTTT. The chain carries TRBV6-1 and TRBJ1-4; TRBD1 agrees at 10 bases. V was clipped by 6 bases and J by 10 bases; unmatched bases: 11. The length of the CDR3 is 15 residues. The germline V gene encodes CDR1 MNHNS and CDR2 SASEGT.

V and J are TRBV11-2 and TRBJ2-3; possible D gene TRBD2, 6 bases. CDR1 is SGHAT, CDR2 FQNNGV, per germline. V was pared by 1 base and J by 0 bases, with 8 bases between. The CDR3 length is 15 residues. The chain's CDR3 is CASSLVSGSTDTQYF. In DNA form, the CDR3 reads TGTGCCAGCAGCTTAGTTAGCGGAAGCACAGATACGCAGTATTTT. Filled out from reference TRBV11-2 and TRBJ2-3, the complete variable domain reads EAGVAQSPRYKIIEKRQSVAFWCNPISGHATLYWYQQILGQGPKLLIQFQNNGVVDDSQLPKDRFSAERLKGVDSTLKIQPAKLEDSAVYLCASSLVSGSTDTQYFGPGTRLTVL.

The chain employs TRBV13 and TRBJ2-7, with D tentatively TRBD1 (6 bases). The germline V and J ends were trimmed by 5 bases and 2 bases, with 19 bases remaining between them. Germline V lookup: CDR1 PRHDT, CDR2 FYEKMQ (reference sequence). This CDR3 is 16 amino acids long. The CDR3 nucleotides are TGTGCCAGCAGCCTATCAGGGGCGAACCCACCCTACGAGCAGTACTTC. It is translated as CASSLSGANPPYEQYF.

The CDR3 DNA reads as TGTGCCAGCAGTTACTCCAGGACAGGGATTTACGAGCAGTACTTC. This encodes CASSYSRTGIYEQYF. The V call is TRBV6-5, the J call TRBJ2-7, with TRBD1 identical over 8 bases. Losses at the gene ends were 0 bases for V and 4 bases for J; bases not matched to a gene: 5. Germline V lookup: CDR1 MNHEY, CDR2 SVGAGI. CDR3 length equals 15 residues.

The table lists this clone with a count of one. The genes are TRBV2 and TRBJ1-5, with TRBD1 as a possible D gene (5 bases). CDR3 length: 15 amino acids. Germline CDR1 and CDR2: SNHLY and FYNNEI. Trimming stripped 5 bases from V and 7 bases from J, with 18 bases between. The CDR3 is CASSRFTGESQPQHF. As DNA, the CDR3 is TGTGCCAGCAGTAGGTTTACAGGAGAAAGCCAGCCCCAGCATTTT.

The chain carries TRBV20-1 and TRBJ2-5; D perhaps matches TRBD1 (6 bases). The length of the CDR3 is 11 residues. Germline loops: CDR1 DFQATT, CDR2 SNEGSKA (reference sequence). V lost 8 bases and J lost 5, with 12 bases in between. CDR3 bases: TGCAGTCCTAAAAGGGGGGAGACCCAGTACTTC. Translating gives CSPKRGETQYF.

This clone was seen only once. V usage is TRBV6-5 and J usage is TRBJ2-7, with a tentative D call TRBD1 (6 bases). Deletions cut 8 bases from V and 2 bases from J, with 13 bases between. This CDR3 has 13 amino acids. The germline CDR1 and CDR2 sequences are MNHEY and SVGAGI. The DNA for the CDR3 is TGTGCCAGCTCCCCAAGGACAGCCTACGAGCAGTACTTC. It yields the protein CASSPRTAYEQYF.

The chain employs TRBV14 and TRBJ2-1; the D gene is possibly TRBD2 (5 bases). In germline, CDR1 is SGHDN, CDR2 FVKESK. This CDR3 is 13 amino acids long. Trimming took 6 bases from V and 9 from J, leaving 15 bases between them. The CDR3 protein is CASRPVGEGEQFF. For the CDR3, the DNA is TGTGCCAGCAGACCCGTGGGAGAGGGTGAGCAGTTCTTC.

This clone was seen a single time. The chain carries TRBV2 and TRBJ2-5; D is uncertain. Germline lookup yields CDR1 SNHLY and CDR2 FYNNEI. The CDR3 runs 13 residues. Trimming removed 6 bases at V and 1 base at J, with 9 bases between. As DNA, the CDR3 is TGTGCCAGCAGGTCGAGATTCCAAGAGACCCAGTACTTC. Its translation is CASRSRFQETQYF.

The table lists this clone with a count of one. The CDR3 is CASSQDPGLGSYEQYF. CDR3 nucleotide sequence: TGCGCCAGCAGCCAAGACCCCGGACTGGGATCCTACGAGCAGTACTTC. The chain couples TRBV4-1 to TRBJ2-7, with a possible D match to TRBD2 (5 bases). Between the trimmed V and J ends, which lost 0 bases and 1 base, there was a span of 13 bases. The CDR3 length is 16 residues. Germline CDR1 reads MGHRA; CDR2 reads YSYEKL.

The DNA for the CDR3 is TGTGCCAGCAGCCAAGTTCGCGGGAGCACTGAAGCTTTCTTT. Translated: CASSQVRGSTEAFF. The V gene is TRBV4-2, the J gene TRBJ1-1; D remains ambiguous. This CDR3 spans 14 amino acids. V was cut by 1 base and J by 4 bases, with 10 bases left in between. Per germline, CDR1 LGHNA and CDR2 YNFKEQ.

The J gene is TRBJ2-3, the V gene TRBV27, with D perhaps matching TRBD2 (5 bases). The CDR3 consists of 14 residues. Germline loops: CDR1 MNHEY, CDR2 SMNVEV (reference sequence). Trimming left V 5 bases short and J 0 bases short, with 9 bases between. The CDR3 bases are TGTGCCAGCAGTCTCCGGACTAGCACAGATACGCAGTATTTT. Residues: CASSLRTSTDTQYF.

This clone came up once. This chain connects TRBV7-9 to TRBJ2-1; 10 positions agree with TRBD2. Looked up from germline, CDR1 is SEHNR and CDR2 is FQNEAQ (reference sequence). Trimming removed 7 bases from V and 8 bases from J; junction bases left unmatched: 11. This CDR3 has 15 residues. CDR3 sequence (DNA): TGTGCCAGCATCTTGGGCACTAGCGGGATCTATGAGCAGTTCTTC. Its protein product is CASILGTSGIYEQFF. Full variable domain (remainder filled in from reference TRBV7-9 and TRBJ2-1): DTGVSQNPRHKITKRGQNVTFRCDPISEHNRLYWYRQTLGQGPEFLTYFQNEAQLEKSRLLSDRFSAERPKGSFSTLEIQRTEQGDSAMYLCASILGTSGIYEQFFGPGTRLTVL.

The chain couples TRBV30 to TRBJ1-2; 8 nucleotides agree with TRBD1. The CDR3 consists of 14 residues. The V segment lost 6 bases and the J segment 8 bases; nucleotides outside the gene matches: 14. CDR1 and CDR2 from the germline V gene are GTSNPN and SVGIG (reference sequence). CDR3 nucleotides: TGTGCCTGCCCCACAGGGGGTAGAGGAGACGGCTACACCTTC. Its protein is CACPTGGRGDGYTF.